The subject of this entry is one TCR beta chain. This sample is part of a study of blood T cell repertoires in COVID-19. Study summary: Some COVID-19 samples were acute and others convalescent; all came from the United States, Italy and Spain. In each case, the material was cDNA or gDNA derived from T cells, B-cell-depleted T cells, or PBMCs.

V lost 0 bases and J 6 bases, leaving 9 bases between the germline ends. The CDR3 loop spans 15 amino acids. CDR1 and CDR2 (germline): LGHDT, YNNKEL (reference sequence). In the original analysis: Quantification of nucleated cells was approximated via reference gene primer amplification. Profiling relied on immunoSEQ multiplex PCR, and the TCRdb table lists in-frame clones only, not all of them. V and J calls and clone size are given by that table; D and trimming were obtained from the DNA. This table has under 45,000 clones, 89% appearing once. This chain links TRBV3-1 (or the pseudogene TRBV3-2) with TRBJ1-6, with D uncertain. Sequenced input: peripheral blood. The sequence was collected from a human donor in a cohort sampled during active COVID-19. As DNA, the CDR3 is TGTGCCAGCAGCCAAGATACGACACTTAATTCACCCCTCCACTTT. Translation: CASSQDTTLNSPLHF.